The 25 T cell receptor beta chains reported below all come from one sample, sequenced in a study of a mutant IDH1 vaccine in newly diagnosed glioma. Clones were read by immunoSEQ multiplex PCR, and TCRdb kept only the in-frame ones, dropping some. The sample has some 35,000 clones; 75% are singletons. These receptors have no known antigen. Time point specified: week 47, end of study. Every vaccine dose comprised 300 ug of mutant IDH1 20-mer peptide plus topical imiquimod. Source: PBMCs, taken from a glioma patient whose treatment included an IDH1 peptide vaccine. The receptors derive from a man aged 40-50 years with glioma.

The J gene is TRBJ1-4, the V gene TRBV4-1; TRBD1 agrees at 7 bases. This CDR3 spans 14 amino acids. Per the germline V gene, CDR1 is MGHRA and CDR2 is YSYEKL. The J segment lost 13 bases and the V segment lost 3 bases, leaving 11 bases of the junction unmatched. In DNA, the CDR3 is TGCGCCAGCAGCCAGAAGGGGGCAGGAGGCGGACTGTTTTTT. Amino acid sequence: CASSQKGAGGGLFF.

In regard to this clone: A read error may produce the germline difference seen at one junction end. In the same sample, other DNA sequences code for this CDR3. J is TRBJ1-2 and V is TRBV29-1, with D unclear. The V gene's germline CDR1 is SQVTM and CDR2 ANQGSEA. The CDR3 covers 12 residues. The CDR3 DNA is TGCAGCGTCCTCGGAGGTGGGGAAGACTACACTTTC. It is translated as CSVLGGGEDYTF.

This clone has a handful of counts. The chain joins TRBV6-5 to TRBJ2-7; a possible D gene is TRBD2 (5 bases). The V end lost 7 bases, the J end lost 3 bases, and 13 bases lay between the germline ends. The CDR3 is 13 residues long. Germline loops: CDR1 MNHEY, CDR2 SVGAGI. CDR3 sequence (DNA): TGTGCCAGCAAAATGAGGGATGTCTACGAGCAGTACTTC. It is translated as CASKMRDVYEQYF.

V and J are TRBV5-1 and TRBJ1-4; 10 nucleotides agree with TRBD1. There are 14 residues in the CDR3. V trimming: 3 bases; J trimming: 7 bases; junction bases outside the gene matches: 3. Germline V gene sequence: CDR1 SGHRS, CDR2 YFSETQ. Written as DNA, the CDR3 is TGCGCCAGCAGCTCCCGGGACAGGGGTGAAAAACTGTTTTTT. Its translation: CASSSRDRGEKLFF.

This rearrangement joins TRBV4-1 to TRBJ2-7; no clear D. Trimming removed 4 bases from V and 0 bases from J, with 16 bases in between. Germline V CDR1 and CDR2: MGHRA, YSYEKL. The CDR3 is 16 residues long. Here the CDR3 reads CASSPEDGGSSYEQYF. CDR3 DNA: TGCGCCAGCAGCCCTGAGGACGGCGGCAGCTCCTACGAGCAGTACTTC.

The V gene is TRBV7-2, the J gene TRBJ2-3; maybe TRBD2 (5 bases). The CDR3 spans 14 residues. Between the trimmed V and J ends, which lost 8 bases and 1 base, there was a span of 13 bases. Germline V gene sequence: CDR1 SGHTA, CDR2 FQGNSA. CDR3 sequence: CASRPFSGTDTQYF. The DNA for the CDR3 is TGTGCCAGCCGCCCCTTTAGCGGCACAGATACGCAGTATTTT.

This chain connects TRBV10-1 to TRBJ2-1, with 7 bases aligning to TRBD2. Germline CDR1 WNHNN, CDR2 SYGVQD (reference sequence). The CDR3 totals 14 residues. With V trimmed by 3 bases and J by 7 bases, 6 bases remained unmatched. The CDR3: CASSELYGRNEQFF. As DNA, the CDR3 is TGCGCCAGCAGTGAATTATACGGGAGGAATGAGCAGTTCTTC.

V is TRBV11-2 and J is TRBJ2-7; 11 bases are a match to TRBD2. Germline CDR1 is SGHAT and CDR2 is FQNNGV. V shed 6 bases, J shed 3 bases, and the junction held 7 bases outside the gene matches. This CDR3 has 15 amino acids. The CDR3 nucleotides are TGTGCCAGCAGTTTAAGGGGGACTAGCGGCTACGAGCAGTACTTC. This gives the protein CASSLRGTSGYEQYF.

The chain carries TRBV4-1 and TRBJ2-2; a possible D gene is TRBD1 (10 bases). The CDR3 runs 20 residues. Trimming pared 3 bases from V and 8 bases from J, leaving 31 bases between. Germline V gene data show CDR1 as MGHRA and CDR2 as YSYEKL. The CDR3 loop is CASSQAGTGELAGRRGELFF. CDR3 nucleotides: TGCGCCAGCAGCCAGGCCGGGACAGGGGAGCTAGCGGGGCGCCGGGGGGAGCTGTTTTTT.

This rearrangement joins TRBV7-8 to TRBJ2-3; 9 bases are a match to TRBD2. This CDR3 spans 16 amino acids. Germline V gene lookup returns CDR1 SGHVS and CDR2 FQNEAQ. J lost 6 bases, V lost 2 bases, and 9 bases had no gene match. This CDR3 reads CASSLSLLAGPDTQYF. CDR3 nucleotide sequence: TGTGCCAGCAGCTTATCCCTGCTAGCGGGACCCGATACGCAGTATTTT. The full variable domain, its missing parts supplied by reference TRBV7-8 and TRBJ2-3, is GAGVSQSPRYKVAKRGQDVALRCDPISGHVSLFWYQQALGQGPEFLTYFQNEAQLDKSGLPSDRFFAERPEGSVSTLKIQRTQQEDSAVYLCASSLSLLAGPDTQYFGPGTRLTVL.

This chain links TRBV27 with TRBJ2-1; possibly TRBD2 for D (7 bases). Per the germline V gene, CDR1 is MNHEY and CDR2 is SMNVEV (reference sequence). Trimming pared 7 bases from V and 4 bases from J, leaving 17 bases between. This CDR3 has 15 amino acids. For the CDR3, the DNA is TGTGCCAGCAAAAGGACTAGGGGGACTTACAATGAGCAGTTCTTC. As protein: CASKRTRGTYNEQFF.

This clone was counted between two and nine times. V and J are TRBV11-3 and TRBJ1-3; unclear D gene. CDR1 and CDR2 from the germline V gene are SGHNT and YENEEA. V lost 0 bases, J lost 0 bases, and 9 bases lay in between. The CDR3 covers 16 residues. This chain's CDR3 is CASSLDRDSSGNTIYF. The CDR3 DNA reads TGTGCCAGCAGCTTAGATCGTGATAGCTCTGGAAACACCATATATTTT.

The chain links TRBV11-2 to TRBJ1-3; D remains unclear. The CDR3 loop spans 16 amino acids. The germline V gene encodes CDR1 SGHAT and CDR2 FQNNGV. With 4 bases removed from V and 0 bases from J, the gap between germline ends came to 13 bases. The CDR3: CASSSGIPSSGNTIYF. The CDR3 DNA sequence: TGTGCCAGCAGCTCCGGGATCCCTAGCTCTGGAAACACCATATATTTT. The entire variable domain, with the rest obtained from reference TRBV11-2 and TRBJ1-3, is as follows: EAGVAQSPRYKIIEKRQSVAFWCNPISGHATLYWYQQILGQGPKLLIQFQNNGVVDDSQLPKDRFSAERLKGVDSTLKIQPAKLEDSAVYLCASSSGIPSSGNTIYFGEGSWLTVV.

This chain links TRBV6-1 with TRBJ2-7; 8 bases are a match to TRBD1. The CDR3 is made up of 13 amino acids. Germline V gene sequence: CDR1 MNHNS, CDR2 SASEGT. V dropped 7 bases and J dropped 1; count of bases not matched to a gene: 3. DNA of the CDR3: TGTGCCAGCAACCGGGACAGGTCCTACGAGCAGTACTTC. This sequence encodes CASNRDRSYEQYF.

The chain combines TRBV12-5 with TRBJ2-2; 11 nucleotides match TRBD1. V lost 4 bases to trimming and J lost 3 bases; unmatched junction nucleotides: 13. The CDR3 contains 19 residues. The germline CDR1 and CDR2 sequences are LGHNT and FRNRAP. CDR3 loop: CASGSGLIPGQGDTGELFF. The CDR3 coding sequence is TGTGCTAGTGGTTCGGGATTAATTCCGGGACAGGGGGACACCGGGGAGCTGTTTTTT.

V usage is TRBV9 and J usage is TRBJ1-1; D unresolved. CDR3 length equals 14 residues. V was shortened by 0 bases and J by 2 bases, with 8 bases between the two germline ends. Germline V gene sequence: CDR1 SGDLS, CDR2 YYNGEE. CDR3 sequence: CASSVGSINTEAFF. CDR3 coding DNA: TGTGCCAGCAGCGTAGGCTCCATCAACACTGAAGCTTTCTTT.

This clone appeared a few times. The chain recombines TRBV30 with TRBJ1-4; D gene uncertain. Per the germline V gene, CDR1 is GTSNPN and CDR2 is SVGIG (reference sequence). Trimming took off 5 bases at V and 5 bases at J, with 9 bases between the two ends. The CDR3 covers 12 residues. The CDR3 here is CAWGRDNEKLFF. CDR3 in DNA: TGTGCCTGGGGACGAGACAATGAAAAACTGTTTTTT.

This rearrangement joins TRBV18 to TRBJ2-7; 14 nucleotides align to TRBD2. The CDR3 extends over 16 amino acids. V lost 4 bases and J lost 0; bases outside the gene matches: 2. Germline V gene sequence: CDR1 KGHSH, CDR2 LQKENI. The CDR3, as DNA: TGTGCCAGCTCACTCGGGACTAGCGGGAGCTCCTACGAGCAGTACTTC. Its translation is CASSLGTSGSSYEQYF. The full variable domain, rest sourced from reference TRBV18 and TRBJ2-7, is NAGVMQNPRHLVRRRGQEARLRCSPMKGHSHVYWYRQLPEEGLKFMVYLQKENIIDESGMPKERFSAEFPKEGPSILRIQQVVRGDSAAYFCASSLGTSGSSYEQYFGPGTRLTVT.

The J gene is TRBJ2-2, the V gene TRBV21-1; the table assigns TRBD2, which was not confirmed against the DNA. TRBV21-1 is a pseudogene. The length of the CDR3 is 14 residues. The CDR3 sequence: CASSPAVGYRGAVF. In DNA, the CDR3 is TGTGCCAGCAGCCCAGCCGTGGGTTACCGGGGAGCTGTTTTT.

V usage is TRBV2 and J usage is TRBJ2-7; D is undetermined. Germline loops: CDR1 SNHLY, CDR2 FYNNEI. V was shortened by 1 base and J by 2 bases, with 12 bases between the two germline ends. There are 15 residues in the CDR3. The CDR3 spells CASSEGSPNPYEQYF. The DNA for the CDR3 is TGTGCCAGCAGTGAAGGGTCCCCCAATCCCTACGAGCAGTACTTC.

CDR3 sequence reads: CASSPGQGAGELFF. In DNA form, the CDR3 reads TGTGCCAGCAGCCCGGGACAGGGTGCCGGGGAGCTGTTTTTT. This chain uses TRBV5-8 with TRBJ2-2, with 9 bases matching TRBD1. This CDR3 spans 14 amino acids. V gave up 4 bases and J gave up 6 bases; unmatched junction bases: 4. From germline, CDR1 is SGHTS and CDR2 YDEGEE.

The chain has TRBV19 and TRBJ2-7, with D hard to call. Germline CDR1 is LNHDA and CDR2 is SQIVND (reference sequence). The CDR3 contains 14 residues. V was cut by 7 bases and J by 5 bases, with 18 bases left in between. The CDR3 loop reads CASTNNEIADEQYF. As DNA, the CDR3 is TGTGCCAGTACTAACAACGAGATAGCAGACGAGCAGTACTTC.

The CDR3 spells CASSLEGSAGGYGYTF. CDR3 nucleotide sequence: TGTGCCAGCAGCTTAGAGGGAAGTGCGGGGGGCTATGGCTACACCTTC. The J gene is TRBJ1-2, the V gene TRBV7-6; tentative D call: TRBD1 (5 bases). Germline values: CDR1 SGHVS, CDR2 FNYEAQ. The V gene lost 1 base and the J gene lost 4 bases, with 16 bases spanning the gap. The CDR3 sequence is 16 residues long. Supplemented by reference TRBV7-6 and TRBJ1-2, the full variable domain reads GAGVSQSPRYKVTKRGQDVALRCDPISGHVSLYWYRQALGQGPEFLTYFNYEAQQDKSGLPNDRFSAERPEGSISTLTIQRTEQRDSAMYRCASSLEGSAGGYGYTFGSGTRLTVV.

The rearrangement links TRBV15 to TRBJ2-5, with D tentatively TRBD2 (6 bases). The germline CDR1 and CDR2 sequences are LNHNV and YYDKDF (reference sequence). V lost 0 bases, J lost 5 bases, and 13 bases lay in between. This CDR3 contains 15 residues. The CDR3 DNA is TGTGCCACCAGCAGAGACGGGAGCGTACTGGAGACCCAGTACTTC. Its translation is CATSRDGSVLETQYF.

The CDR3 protein is CAISGARLAGGNYNEQFF. The CDR3 nucleotides read TGTGCCATCAGTGGGGCTCGACTAGCGGGAGGGAACTACAATGAGCAGTTCTTC. This chain uses TRBV10-3 with TRBJ2-1; 14 bases fit TRBD2. V dropped 4 bases and J dropped 3; count of bases not matched to a gene: 8. The V gene's germline CDR1 is ENHRY and CDR2 SYGVKD. The CDR3 runs to 18 residues.